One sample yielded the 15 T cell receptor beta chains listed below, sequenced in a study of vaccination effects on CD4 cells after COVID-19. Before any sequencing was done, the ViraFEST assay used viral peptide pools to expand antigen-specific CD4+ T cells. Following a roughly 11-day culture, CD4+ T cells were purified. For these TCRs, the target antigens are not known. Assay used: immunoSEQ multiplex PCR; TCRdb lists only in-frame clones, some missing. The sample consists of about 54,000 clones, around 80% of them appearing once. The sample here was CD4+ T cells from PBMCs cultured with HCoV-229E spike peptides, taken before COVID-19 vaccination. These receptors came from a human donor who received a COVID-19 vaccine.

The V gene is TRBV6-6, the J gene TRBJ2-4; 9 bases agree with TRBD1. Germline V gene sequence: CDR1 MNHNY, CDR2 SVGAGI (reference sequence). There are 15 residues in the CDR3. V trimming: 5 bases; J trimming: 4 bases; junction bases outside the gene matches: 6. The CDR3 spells CASSPGTGFKNIQYF. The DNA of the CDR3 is TGTGCCAGCAGTCCCGGGACAGGGTTTAAAAACATTCAGTACTTC.

The CDR3 DNA is TGTGCCATCAGTGAGTCAAACTCCTACGAGCAGTACGTC. It specifies CAISESNSYEQYV. The chain couples TRBV10-3 to TRBJ2-7; D not certain. CDR1 and CDR2 (germline): ENHRY, SYGVKD. Trimming pared 0 bases from V and 0 bases from J, leaving 3 bases between. The CDR3 has 13 amino acids.

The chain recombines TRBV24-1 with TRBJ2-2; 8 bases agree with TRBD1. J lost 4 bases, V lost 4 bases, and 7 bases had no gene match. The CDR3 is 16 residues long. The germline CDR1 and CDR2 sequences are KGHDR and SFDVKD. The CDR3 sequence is CATSDPTGVSTGELFF. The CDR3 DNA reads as TGTGCCACCAGTGACCCGACAGGGGTGAGCACCGGGGAGCTGTTTTTT.

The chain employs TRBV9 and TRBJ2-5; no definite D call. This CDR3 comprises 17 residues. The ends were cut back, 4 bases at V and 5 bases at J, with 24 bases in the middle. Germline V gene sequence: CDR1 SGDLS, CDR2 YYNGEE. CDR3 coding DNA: TGTGCCAGCAGCCTACCCGCCACGGTCTCCCCCGGGGAGACCCAGTACTTC. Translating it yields CASSLPATVSPGETQYF.

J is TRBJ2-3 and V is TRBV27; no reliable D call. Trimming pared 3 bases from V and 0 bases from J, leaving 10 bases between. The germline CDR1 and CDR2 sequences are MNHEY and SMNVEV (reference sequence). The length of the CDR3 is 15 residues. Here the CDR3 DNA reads TGTGCCAGCAGTTTTGATAGGAGCAGCACAGATACGCAGTATTTT. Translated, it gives CASSFDRSSTDTQYF.

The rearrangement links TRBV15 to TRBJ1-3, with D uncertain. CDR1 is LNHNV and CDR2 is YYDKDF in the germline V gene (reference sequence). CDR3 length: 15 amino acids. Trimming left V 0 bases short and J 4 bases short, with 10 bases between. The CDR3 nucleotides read TGTGCCACCAGCAGAGATAGGACGGAAGGAAACACCATATATTTT. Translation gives CATSRDRTEGNTIYF. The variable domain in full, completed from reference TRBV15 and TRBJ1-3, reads DAMVIQNPRYQVTQFGKPVTLSCSQTLNHNVMYWYQQKSSQAPKLLFHYYDKDFNNEADTPDNFQSRRPNTSFCFLDIRSPGLGDTAMYLCATSRDRTEGNTIYFGEGSWLTVV.

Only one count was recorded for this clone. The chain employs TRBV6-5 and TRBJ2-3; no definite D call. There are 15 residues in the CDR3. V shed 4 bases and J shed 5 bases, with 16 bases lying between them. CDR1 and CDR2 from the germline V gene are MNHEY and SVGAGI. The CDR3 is CASSSVRPSRDTQYF. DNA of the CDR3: TGTGCCAGCAGTTCCGTTCGGCCAAGCCGAGATACGCAGTATTTT.

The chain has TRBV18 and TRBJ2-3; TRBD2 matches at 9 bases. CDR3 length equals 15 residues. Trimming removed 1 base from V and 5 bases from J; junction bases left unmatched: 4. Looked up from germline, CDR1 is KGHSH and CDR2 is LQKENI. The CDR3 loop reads CASSPRRGGIDTQYF. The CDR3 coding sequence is TGTGCCAGCTCACCACGGCGGGGGGGTATAGATACGCAGTATTTT.

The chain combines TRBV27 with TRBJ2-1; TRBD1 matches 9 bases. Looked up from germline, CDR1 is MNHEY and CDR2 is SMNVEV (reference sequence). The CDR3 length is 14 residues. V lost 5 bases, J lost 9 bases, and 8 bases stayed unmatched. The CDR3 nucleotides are TGTGCCAGCAGTCCAAGGGGGACAGGGTTTGAGCAGTTCTTC. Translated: CASSPRGTGFEQFF.

CDR3 DNA sequence: TGTGCCAGCAGCCTCCAGGGGAGCACAGATACGCAGTATTTT. Translation: CASSLQGSTDTQYF. J is TRBJ2-3 and V is TRBV3-1 (or the pseudogene TRBV3-2); D is perhaps TRBD1 (6 bases). The V end was cut by 4 bases, the J end by 0 bases, with 8 bases between. The CDR3 is 14 residues long. In germline, CDR1 is LGHDT, CDR2 YNNKEL (reference sequence).

The DNA for the CDR3 is TGTGCTAGTGGTTCACCTAAGGACAGAACAGATACGCAGTATTTT. As protein: CASGSPKDRTDTQYF. V gene TRBV12-5 combines with J gene TRBJ2-3; D perhaps matches TRBD1 (6 bases). The germline CDR1 and CDR2 sequences are LGHNT and FRNRAP. V was clipped by 4 bases and J by 3 bases, with 14 bases between them. The CDR3 runs to 15 residues.

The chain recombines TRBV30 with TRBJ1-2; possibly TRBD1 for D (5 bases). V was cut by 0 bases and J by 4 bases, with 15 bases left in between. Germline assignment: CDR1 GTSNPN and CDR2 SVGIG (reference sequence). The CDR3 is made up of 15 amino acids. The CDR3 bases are TGTGCCTGGAGTGTATGGCAGGGAAGTGCCTATGGCTACACCTTC. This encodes CAWSVWQGSAYGYTF.

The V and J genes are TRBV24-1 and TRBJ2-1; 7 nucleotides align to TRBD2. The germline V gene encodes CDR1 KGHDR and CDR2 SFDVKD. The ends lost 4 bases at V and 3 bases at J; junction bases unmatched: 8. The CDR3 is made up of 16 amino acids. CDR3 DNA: TGTGCCACCAGTGACGGGGGGACCGGAATCTACAATGAGCAGTTCTTC. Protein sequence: CATSDGGTGIYNEQFF.

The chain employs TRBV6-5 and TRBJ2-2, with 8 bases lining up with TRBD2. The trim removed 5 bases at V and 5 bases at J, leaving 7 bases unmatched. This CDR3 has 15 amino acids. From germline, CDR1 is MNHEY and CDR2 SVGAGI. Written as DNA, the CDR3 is TGTGCCAGCAGTACGACGGGGGGGACAACCGGGGAGCTGTTTTTT. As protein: CASSTTGGTTGELFF.

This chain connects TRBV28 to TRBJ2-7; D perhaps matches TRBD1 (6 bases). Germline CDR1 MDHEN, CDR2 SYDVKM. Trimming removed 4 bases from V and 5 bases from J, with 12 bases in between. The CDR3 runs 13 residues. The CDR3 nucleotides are TGTGCCAGCAGTTCATACAGGGTGGACGAGCAGTACGTC. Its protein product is CASSSYRVDEQYV.